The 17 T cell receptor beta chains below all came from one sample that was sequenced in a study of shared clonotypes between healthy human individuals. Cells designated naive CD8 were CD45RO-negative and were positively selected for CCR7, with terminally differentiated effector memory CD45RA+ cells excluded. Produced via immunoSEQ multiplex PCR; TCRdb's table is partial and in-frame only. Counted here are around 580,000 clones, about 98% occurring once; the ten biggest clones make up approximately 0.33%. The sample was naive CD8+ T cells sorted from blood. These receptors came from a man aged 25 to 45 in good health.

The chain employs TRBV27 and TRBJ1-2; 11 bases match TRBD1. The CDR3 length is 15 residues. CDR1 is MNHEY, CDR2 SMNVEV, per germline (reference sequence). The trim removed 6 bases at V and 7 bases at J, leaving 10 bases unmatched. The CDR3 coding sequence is TGTGCCAGCAGGTGGATTGGACAGGGGGCAGGTGGCTACACCTTC. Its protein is CASRWIGQGAGGYTF.

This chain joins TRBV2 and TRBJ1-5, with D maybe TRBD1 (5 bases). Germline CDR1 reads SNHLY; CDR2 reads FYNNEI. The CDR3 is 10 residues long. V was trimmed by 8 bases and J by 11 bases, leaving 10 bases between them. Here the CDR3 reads CASGGVTQHF. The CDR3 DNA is TGTGCCAGCGGGGGGGTGACCCAGCATTTT.

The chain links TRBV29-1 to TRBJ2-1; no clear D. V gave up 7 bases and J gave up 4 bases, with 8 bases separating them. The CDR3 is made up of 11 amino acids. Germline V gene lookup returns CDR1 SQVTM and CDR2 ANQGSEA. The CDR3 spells CSADSYNEQFF. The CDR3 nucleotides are TGCAGCGCCGACTCGTACAATGAGCAGTTCTTC.

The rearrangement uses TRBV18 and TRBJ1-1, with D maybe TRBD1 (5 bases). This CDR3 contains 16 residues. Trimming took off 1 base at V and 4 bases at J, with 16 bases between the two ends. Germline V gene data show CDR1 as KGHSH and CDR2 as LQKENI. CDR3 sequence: CASSPRGRGRGTEAFF. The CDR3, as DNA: TGTGCCAGCTCACCACGCGGCCGGGGGAGGGGCACTGAAGCTTTCTTT.

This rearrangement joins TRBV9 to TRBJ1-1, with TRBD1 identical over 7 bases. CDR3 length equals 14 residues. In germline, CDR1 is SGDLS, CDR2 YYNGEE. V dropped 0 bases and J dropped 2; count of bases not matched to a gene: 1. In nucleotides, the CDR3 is TGTGCCAGCAGCGTAGGGGACAGCAACACTGAAGCTTTCTTT. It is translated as CASSVGDSNTEAFF.

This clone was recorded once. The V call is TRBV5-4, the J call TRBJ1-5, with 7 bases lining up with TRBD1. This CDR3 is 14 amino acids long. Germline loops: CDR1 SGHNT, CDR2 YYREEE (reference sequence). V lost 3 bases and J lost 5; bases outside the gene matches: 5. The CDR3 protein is CASSSTGRHQPQHF. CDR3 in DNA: TGTGCCAGCAGCTCGACAGGGAGGCATCAGCCCCAGCATTTT. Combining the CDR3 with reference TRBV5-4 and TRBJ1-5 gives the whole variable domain ETGVTQSPTHLIKTRGQQVTLRCSSQSGHNTVSWYQQALGQGPQFIFQYYREEENGRGNFPPRFSGLQFPNYSSELNVNALELDDSALYLCASSSTGRHQPQHFGDGTRLSIL.

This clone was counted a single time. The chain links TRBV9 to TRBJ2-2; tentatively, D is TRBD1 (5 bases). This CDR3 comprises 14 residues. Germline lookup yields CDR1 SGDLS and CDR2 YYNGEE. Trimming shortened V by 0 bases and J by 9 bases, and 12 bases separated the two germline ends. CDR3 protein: CASSVEDSDWELFF. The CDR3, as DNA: TGTGCCAGCAGCGTAGAAGACAGTGACTGGGAGCTGTTTTTT.

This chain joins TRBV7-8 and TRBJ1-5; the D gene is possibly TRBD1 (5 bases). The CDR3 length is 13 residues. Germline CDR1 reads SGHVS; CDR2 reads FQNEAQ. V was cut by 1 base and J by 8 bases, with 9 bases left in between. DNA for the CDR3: TGTGCCAGCAGCTTAGTGGGGGAAAAGCCCCAGCATTTT. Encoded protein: CASSLVGEKPQHF.

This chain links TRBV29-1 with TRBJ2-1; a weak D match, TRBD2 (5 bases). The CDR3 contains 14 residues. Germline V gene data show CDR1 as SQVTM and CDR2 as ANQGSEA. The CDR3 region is CRFGEPLRNNEQFF. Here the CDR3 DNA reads TGCAGATTTGGGGAGCCACTCCGGAACAATGAGCAGTTCTTC.

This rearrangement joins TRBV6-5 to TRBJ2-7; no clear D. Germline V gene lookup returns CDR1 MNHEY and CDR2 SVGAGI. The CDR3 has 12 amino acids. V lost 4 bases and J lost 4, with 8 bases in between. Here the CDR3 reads CASSSLRYEQYF. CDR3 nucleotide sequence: TGTGCCAGCAGTTCCCTCCGATACGAGCAGTACTTC.

The CDR3 here is CASSQLLAGAGNIQYF. The CDR3 region has the DNA TGCGCCAGCAGCCAACTTCTAGCGGGAGCTGGCAACATTCAGTACTTC. This chain connects TRBV4-1 to TRBJ2-4; 10 bases fit TRBD2. The CDR3 has 16 residues. After removal of 2 bases from V and 7 bases from J, the junction contained 8 bases not matched to a gene. Germline CDR1 MGHRA, CDR2 YSYEKL.

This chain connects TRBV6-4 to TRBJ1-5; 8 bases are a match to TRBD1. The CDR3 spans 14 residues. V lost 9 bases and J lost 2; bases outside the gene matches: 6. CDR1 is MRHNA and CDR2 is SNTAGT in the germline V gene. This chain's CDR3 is CARNTGGCNQPQHF. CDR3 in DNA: TGTGCCAGAAACACAGGGGGATGCAATCAGCCCCAGCATTTT.

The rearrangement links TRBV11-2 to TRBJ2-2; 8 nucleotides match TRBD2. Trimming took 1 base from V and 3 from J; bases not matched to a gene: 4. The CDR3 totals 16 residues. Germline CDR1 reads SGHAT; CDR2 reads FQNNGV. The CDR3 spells CASSLGTSSYTGELFF. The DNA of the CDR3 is TGTGCCAGCAGCTTAGGGACTAGCAGCTACACCGGGGAGCTGTTTTTT. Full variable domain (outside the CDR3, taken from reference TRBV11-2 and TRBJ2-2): EAGVAQSPRYKIIEKRQSVAFWCNPISGHATLYWYQQILGQGPKLLIQFQNNGVVDDSQLPKDRFSAERLKGVDSTLKIQPAKLEDSAVYLCASSLGTSSYTGELFFGEGSRLTVL.

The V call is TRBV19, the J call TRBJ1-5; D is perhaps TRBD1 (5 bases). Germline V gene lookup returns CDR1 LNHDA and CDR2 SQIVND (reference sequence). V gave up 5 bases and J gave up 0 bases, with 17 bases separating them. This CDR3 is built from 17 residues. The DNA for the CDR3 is TGTGCCAGTAGTCTTAGACAGCCGCTTTATAGCAATCAGCCCCAGCATTTT. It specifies CASSLRQPLYSNQPQHF.

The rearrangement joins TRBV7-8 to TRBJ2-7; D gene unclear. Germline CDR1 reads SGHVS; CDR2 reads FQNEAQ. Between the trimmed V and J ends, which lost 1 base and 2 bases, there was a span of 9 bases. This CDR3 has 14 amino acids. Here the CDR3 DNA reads TGTGCCAGCAGCTTAGGAGGCAGTACCTACGAGCAGTACTTC. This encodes CASSLGGSTYEQYF.

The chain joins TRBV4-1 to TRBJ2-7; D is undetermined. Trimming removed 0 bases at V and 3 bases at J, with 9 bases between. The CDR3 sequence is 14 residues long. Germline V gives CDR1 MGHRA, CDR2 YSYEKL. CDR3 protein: CASSQDFASYEQYF. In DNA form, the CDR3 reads TGCGCCAGCAGCCAAGATTTTGCCAGCTACGAGCAGTACTTC.

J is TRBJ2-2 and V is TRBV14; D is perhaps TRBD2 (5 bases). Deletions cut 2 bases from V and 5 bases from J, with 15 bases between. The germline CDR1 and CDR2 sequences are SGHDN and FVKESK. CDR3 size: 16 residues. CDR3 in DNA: TGTGCCAGCAGCCAACTCGAATCTAGCCGGACCGGGGAGCTGTTTTTT. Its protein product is CASSQLESSRTGELFF.